This entry lists 14 T cell receptor beta chains sequenced from one sample in a study of T-cell memory formation after mild COVID-19. TCRdb independently ran MiXCR on the 5' RACE reads; one entry per CDR3 protein. The sample lists approximately 250,000 distinct CDR3 sequences; about a sixth were seen once. The sample comprised PBMCs or a T cell subset sorted from them (not recorded which). Source of these receptors: a man aged 18 to 29 who had mild COVID-19 (a few samples of this study predate the infection). Cell type and time point are not known.

This clonotype has only a few counts. This chain connects TRBV12-3 or TRBV12-4 to TRBJ2-7, with D perhaps matching TRBD2 (5 bases). This CDR3 has 11 amino acids. V lost 7 bases, J lost 3 bases, and 7 bases lay in between. This CDR3 is CASTRGYEQYF. The CDR3 nucleotides are TGTGCCAGCACCCGGGGCTACGAGCAGTACTTC.

The CDR3 DNA reads as TGTGCCAGCAGTTTAAGGGCGACAGGCACCCTCTCTGGGGCCAACGTCCTGACTTTC. Residues: CASSLRATGTLSGANVLTF. The chain is built from TRBV12-3 or TRBV12-4 and TRBJ2-6, with D perhaps TRBD1 (6 bases). The CDR3 runs 19 residues. V lost 2 bases and J 0 bases, leaving 17 bases between the germline ends.

The chain couples TRBV5-1 to TRBJ1-6; the D gene is possibly TRBD1 (5 bases). The length of the CDR3 is 15 residues. Germline V gene data show CDR1 as SGHRS and CDR2 as YFSETQ. The V end was cut by 0 bases, the J end by 7 bases, with 11 bases between. The CDR3, as DNA: TGCGCCAGCAGCTTGGGGGGACGCCAGAATTCACCCCTCCACTTT. This encodes CASSLGGRQNSPLHF. The full variable domain, completed using reference TRBV5-1 and TRBJ1-6, is KAGVTQTPRYLIKTRGQQVTLSCSPISGHRSVSWYQQTPGQGLQFLFEYFSETQRNKGNFPGRFSGRQFSNSRSEMNVSTLELGDSALYLCASSLGGRQNSPLHFGNGTRLTVT.

The V call is TRBV7-2, the J call TRBJ2-5, with 7 bases matching TRBD2. CDR3 length: 15 residues. The ends lost 4 bases at V and 7 bases at J; junction bases unmatched: 12. Germline values: CDR1 SGHTA, CDR2 FQGNSA. CDR3 protein: CASSSAGGGRGTQYF. In DNA, the CDR3 is TGTGCCAGCAGCTCAGCCGGCGGGGGTCGGGGGACCCAGTACTTC.

This chain links TRBV3-1 with TRBJ1-1; no definite D call. The CDR3 runs to 16 residues. Germline CDR1 is LGHDT and CDR2 is YNNKEL (reference sequence). V was cut by 2 bases and J by 3 bases, with 16 bases left in between. For the CDR3, the DNA is TGTGCCAGCAGCCAACTCAAAGGGCCCCGGGACACTGAAGCTTTCTTT. Protein sequence: CASSQLKGPRDTEAFF.

The sample holds a few counts of this clonotype. The chain's CDR3 is CASGLESSYNEQFF. CDR3 nucleotide sequence: TGTGCTAGTGGTCTAGAGAGCTCCTACAATGAGCAGTTCTTC. The V and J genes are TRBV12-5 and TRBJ2-1; D not certain. Per germline, CDR1 LGHNT and CDR2 FRNRAP. This CDR3 is 14 amino acids long. Trimming took off 5 bases at V and 0 bases at J, with 8 bases between the two ends. Drawing the rest from reference TRBV12-5 and TRBJ2-1, the complete variable domain is DARVTQTPRHKVTEMGQEVTMRCQPILGHNTVFWYRQTMMQGLELLAYFRNRAPLDDSGMPKDRFSAEMPDATLATLKIQPSEPRDSAVYFCASGLESSYNEQFFGPGTRLTVL.

This chain uses TRBV19 with TRBJ2-7, with a weak D call TRBD2 (6 bases). This CDR3 spans 15 amino acids. V lost 5 bases and J lost 3, with 17 bases in between. Germline CDR1 and CDR2: LNHDA and SQIVND (reference sequence). CDR3 DNA: TGTGCCAGTAGTGCTGGCGGGGTCCCTTACTACGAGCAGTACTTC. It yields the protein CASSAGGVPYYEQYF. The full variable domain, with the rest looked up from reference TRBV19 and TRBJ2-7, is DGGITQSPKYLFRKEGQNVTLSCEQNLNHDAMYWYRQDPGQGLRLIYYSQIVNDFQKGDIAEGYSVSREKKESFPLTVTSAQKNPTAFYLCASSAGGVPYYEQYFGPGTRLTVT.

This clonotype has just a few counts. V is TRBV7-8 and J is TRBJ2-5, with 9 bases fitting TRBD2. The CDR3 runs 15 residues. After removal of 6 bases from V and 3 bases from J, the junction contained 8 bases not matched to a gene. From germline, CDR1 is SGHVS and CDR2 FQNEAQ. CDR3 nucleotide sequence: TGTGCCAGCAGGCTAAGCGGGGGGCGAGAAGAGACCCAGTACTTC. This sequence encodes CASRLSGGREETQYF.

The chain joins TRBV30 to TRBJ2-7, with D unclear. V was trimmed by 5 bases and J by 3 bases, leaving 11 bases between them. From germline, CDR1 is GTSNPN and CDR2 SVGIG (reference sequence). The CDR3 is 12 amino acids. CDR3: CAWGRGYYEQYF. The CDR3, as DNA: TGTGCCTGGGGTCGTGGCTACTACGAGCAGTACTTC.

This chain links TRBV3-1 with TRBJ1-1; D remains ambiguous. Germline V gene lookup returns CDR1 LGHDT and CDR2 YNNKEL (reference sequence). Trimming pared 3 bases from V and 7 bases from J, leaving 6 bases between. This CDR3 has 11 amino acids. This CDR3 is CASSQGFEAFF. CDR3 coding DNA: TGTGCCAGCAGCCAGGGCTTTGAAGCTTTCTTT.

The CDR3 is CASSQDRGSGGFGKKFF. CDR3 in DNA: TGCGCCAGCAGCCAAGATCGGGGTAGCGGGGGCTTCGGCAAAAAGTTCTTC. This chain connects TRBV4-1 to TRBJ2-1, with 9 nucleotides matching TRBD2. CDR1 is MGHRA, CDR2 YSYEKL, per germline. Trimming at V came to 0 bases and at J to 14 bases, leaving 17 bases not matched to a gene. CDR3 length: 17 amino acids.

This clonotype was detected only a few times. The chain joins TRBV12-3 or TRBV12-4 to TRBJ2-7; D is possibly TRBD1 (6 bases). The CDR3 is 11 residues long. Trimming took 7 bases from V and 3 from J, leaving 7 bases between them. CDR3 nucleotide sequence: TGTGCCAGCAAGGGGGTCTACGAGCAGTACTTC. It specifies CASKGVYEQYF.

The V and J genes are TRBV7-3 and TRBJ2-3; the D gene is possibly TRBD1 (6 bases). The CDR3 has 14 residues. Germline lookup yields CDR1 SGHTA and CDR2 FQGTGA. Between the trimmed V and J ends, which lost 4 bases and 4 bases, there was a span of 12 bases. The DNA for the CDR3 is TGTGCCAGCAGCTCCACCAGGGGCCCAGATACGCAGTATTTT. Amino acid sequence: CASSSTRGPDTQYF.

The chain uses TRBV6-5 and TRBJ2-7; 11 nucleotides align to TRBD2. The V segment lost 8 bases and the J segment 7 bases; nucleotides outside the gene matches: 16. Per germline, CDR1 MNHEY and CDR2 SVGAGI. This CDR3 is built from 16 residues. The chain's CDR3 is CASGYFGLAGGGEQYF. The CDR3 bases are TGTGCCAGCGGGTATTTCGGGCTAGCGGGGGGAGGGGAGCAGTACTTC.